This TCR beta chain was sequenced during a study of glioma-infiltrating T cells after dendritic cell vaccination. Germline V gene sequence: CDR1 LGHNT, CDR2 FRNRAP. The CDR3 contains 13 residues. The V and J ends lost 4 bases and 3 bases, in that order; junction bases with no gene match: 3. Up to about 2 ug genomic DNA was used for TCRB CDR3 amplification. The method was immunoSEQ multiplex PCR; TCRdb's version includes in-frame clones alone and lacks a portion of them. The data show some 38,000 clones, approximately 82% seen once. To note about this clone: What it binds is unknown.

General study points: TCR clonality showed no direct relationship with survival.

Fresh-frozen tumor tissue and more than two years of survival data were available for all. All glioblastoma patients lacked an isocitrate dehydrogenase mutation. The TCR originated in a human donor with glioblastoma. The sample in question was blood, obtained before dendritic cell vaccination. The genes are TRBV12-5 and TRBJ2-7; 7 nucleotides match TRBD1. The CDR3: CASGSDRDYEQYF. DNA of the CDR3: TGTGCTAGTGGTTCAGACAGGGACTACGAGCAGTACTTC.